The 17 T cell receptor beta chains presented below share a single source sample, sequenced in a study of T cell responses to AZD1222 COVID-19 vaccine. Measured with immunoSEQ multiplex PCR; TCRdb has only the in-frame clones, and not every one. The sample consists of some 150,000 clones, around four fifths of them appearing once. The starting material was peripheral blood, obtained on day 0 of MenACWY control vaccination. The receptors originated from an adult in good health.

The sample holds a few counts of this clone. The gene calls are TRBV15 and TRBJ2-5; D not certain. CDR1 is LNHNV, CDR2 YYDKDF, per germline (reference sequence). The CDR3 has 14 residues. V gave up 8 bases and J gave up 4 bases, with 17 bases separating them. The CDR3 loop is CATEKGFTGETQYF. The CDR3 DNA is TGTGCCACCGAAAAAGGGTTTACTGGAGAGACCCAGTACTTC.

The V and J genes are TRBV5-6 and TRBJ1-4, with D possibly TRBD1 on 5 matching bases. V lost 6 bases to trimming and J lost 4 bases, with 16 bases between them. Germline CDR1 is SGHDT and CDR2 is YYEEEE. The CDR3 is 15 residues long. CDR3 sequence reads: CASKEAGRGNEKLFF. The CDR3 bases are TGTGCCAGCAAGGAAGCAGGGCGCGGTAATGAAAAACTGTTTTTT.

CDR3 in amino acids: CASSPNQGSTDTQYF. The CDR3 DNA is TGTGCCAGCTCACCAAATCAGGGCAGTACAGATACGCAGTATTTT. The chain carries TRBV18 and TRBJ2-3, with D possibly TRBD1 on 5 matching bases. Germline assignment: CDR1 KGHSH and CDR2 LQKENI. The CDR3 has 15 residues. V shed 2 bases and J shed 3 bases, with 12 bases lying between them.

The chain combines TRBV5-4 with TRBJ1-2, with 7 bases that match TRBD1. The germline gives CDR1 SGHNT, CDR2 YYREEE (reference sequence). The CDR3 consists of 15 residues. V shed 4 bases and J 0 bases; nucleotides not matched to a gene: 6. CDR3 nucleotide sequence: TGTGCCAGCAGCGCGGGACAGCACACTAACTATGGCTACACCTTC. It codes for CASSAGQHTNYGYTF.

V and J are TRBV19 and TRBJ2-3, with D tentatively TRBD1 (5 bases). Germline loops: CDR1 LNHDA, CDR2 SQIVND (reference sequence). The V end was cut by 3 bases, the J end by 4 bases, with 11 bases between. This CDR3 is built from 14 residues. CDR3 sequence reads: CASSIGQGPDTQYF. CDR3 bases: TGTGCCAGTAGTATTGGCCAGGGCCCAGATACGCAGTATTTT.

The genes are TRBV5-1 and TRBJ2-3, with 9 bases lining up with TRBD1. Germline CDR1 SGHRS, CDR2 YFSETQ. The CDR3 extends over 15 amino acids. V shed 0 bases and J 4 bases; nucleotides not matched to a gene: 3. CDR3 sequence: CASSLVGQGSDTQYF. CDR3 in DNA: TGCGCCAGCAGCTTGGTGGGACAGGGATCAGATACGCAGTATTTT.

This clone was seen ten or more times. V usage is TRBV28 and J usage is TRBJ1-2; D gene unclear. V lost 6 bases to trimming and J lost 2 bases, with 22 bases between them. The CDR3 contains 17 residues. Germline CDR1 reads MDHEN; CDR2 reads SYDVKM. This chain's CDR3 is CASRRPIWRLPNYGYTF. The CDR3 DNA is TGTGCCAGCAGACGCCCGATTTGGAGGTTACCGAACTATGGCTACACCTTC.

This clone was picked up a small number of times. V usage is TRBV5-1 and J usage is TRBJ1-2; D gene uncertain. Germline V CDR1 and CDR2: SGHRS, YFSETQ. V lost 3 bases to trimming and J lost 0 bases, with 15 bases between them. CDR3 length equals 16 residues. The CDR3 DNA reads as TGCGCCAGCAGCTCGGGCGGGCAGAGATCTAACTATGGCTACACCTTC. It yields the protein CASSSGGQRSNYGYTF.

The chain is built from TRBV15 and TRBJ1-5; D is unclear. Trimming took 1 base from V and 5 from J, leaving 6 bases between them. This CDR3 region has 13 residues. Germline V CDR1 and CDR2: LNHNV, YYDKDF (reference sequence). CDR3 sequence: CATSRVDYQPQHF. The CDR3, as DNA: TGTGCCACCAGCAGAGTGGACTATCAGCCCCAGCATTTT.

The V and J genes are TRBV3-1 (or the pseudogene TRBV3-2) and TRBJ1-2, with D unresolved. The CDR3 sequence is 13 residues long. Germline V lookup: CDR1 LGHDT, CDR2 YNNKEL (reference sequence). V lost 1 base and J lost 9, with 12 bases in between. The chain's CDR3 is CASSQVGYTSYTF. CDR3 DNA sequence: TGTGCCAGCAGCCAAGTGGGTTATACCAGCTACACCTTC.

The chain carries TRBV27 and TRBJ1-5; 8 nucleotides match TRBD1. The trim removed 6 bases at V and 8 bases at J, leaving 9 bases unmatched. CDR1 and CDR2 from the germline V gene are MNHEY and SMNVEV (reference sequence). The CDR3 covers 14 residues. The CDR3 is CASSPGTGIEPQHF. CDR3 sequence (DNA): TGTGCCAGCAGCCCCGGGACAGGTATTGAGCCCCAGCATTTT.

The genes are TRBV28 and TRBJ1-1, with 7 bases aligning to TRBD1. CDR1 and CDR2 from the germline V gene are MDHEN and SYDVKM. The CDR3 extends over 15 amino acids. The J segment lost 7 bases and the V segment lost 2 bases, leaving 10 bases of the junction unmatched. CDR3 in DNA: TGTGCCAGCAGTTTAGGGACAGCCAGTGGGGGTGAAGCTTTCTTT. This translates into CASSLGTASGGEAFF. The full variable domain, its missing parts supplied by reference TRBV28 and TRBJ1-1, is DVKVTQSSRYLVKRTGEKVFLECVQDMDHENMFWYRQDPGLGLRLIYFSYDVKMKEKGDIPEGYSVSREKKERFSLILESASTNQTSMYLCASSLGTASGGEAFFGQGTRLTVV.

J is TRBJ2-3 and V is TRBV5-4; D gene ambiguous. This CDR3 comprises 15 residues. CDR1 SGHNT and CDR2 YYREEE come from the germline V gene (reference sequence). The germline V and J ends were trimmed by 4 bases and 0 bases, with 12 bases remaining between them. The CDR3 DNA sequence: TGTGCCAGCAGCGACCGACGGGCTAGCACAGATACGCAGTATTTT. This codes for CASSDRRASTDTQYF.

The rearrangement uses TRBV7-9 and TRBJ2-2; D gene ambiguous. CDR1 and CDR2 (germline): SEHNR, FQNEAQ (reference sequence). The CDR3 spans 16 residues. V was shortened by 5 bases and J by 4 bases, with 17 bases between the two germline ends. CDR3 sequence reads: CASSGGHALFTGELFF. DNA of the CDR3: TGTGCCAGCAGCGGTGGCCACGCTCTCTTCACCGGGGAGCTGTTTTTT.

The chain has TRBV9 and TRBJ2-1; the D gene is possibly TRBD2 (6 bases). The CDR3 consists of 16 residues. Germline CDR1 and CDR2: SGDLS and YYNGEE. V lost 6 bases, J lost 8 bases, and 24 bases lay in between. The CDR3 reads CASTPRAGSEGHEQFF. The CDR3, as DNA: TGTGCCAGCACCCCCCGAGCCGGGAGTGAAGGTCATGAGCAGTTCTTC.

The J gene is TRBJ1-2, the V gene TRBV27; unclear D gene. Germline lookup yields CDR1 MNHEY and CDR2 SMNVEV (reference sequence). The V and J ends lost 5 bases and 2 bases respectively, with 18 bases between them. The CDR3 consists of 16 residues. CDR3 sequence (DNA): TGTGCCAGCAGTAAAGCTCGGTCGACTGGCAACTATGGCTACACCTTC. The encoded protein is CASSKARSTGNYGYTF.

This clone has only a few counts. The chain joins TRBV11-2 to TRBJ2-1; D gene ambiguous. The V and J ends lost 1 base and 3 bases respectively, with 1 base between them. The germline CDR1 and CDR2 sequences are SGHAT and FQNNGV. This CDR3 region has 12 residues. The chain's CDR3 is CASSLGYNEQFF. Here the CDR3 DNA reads TGTGCCAGCAGCTTAGGCTACAATGAGCAGTTCTTC.